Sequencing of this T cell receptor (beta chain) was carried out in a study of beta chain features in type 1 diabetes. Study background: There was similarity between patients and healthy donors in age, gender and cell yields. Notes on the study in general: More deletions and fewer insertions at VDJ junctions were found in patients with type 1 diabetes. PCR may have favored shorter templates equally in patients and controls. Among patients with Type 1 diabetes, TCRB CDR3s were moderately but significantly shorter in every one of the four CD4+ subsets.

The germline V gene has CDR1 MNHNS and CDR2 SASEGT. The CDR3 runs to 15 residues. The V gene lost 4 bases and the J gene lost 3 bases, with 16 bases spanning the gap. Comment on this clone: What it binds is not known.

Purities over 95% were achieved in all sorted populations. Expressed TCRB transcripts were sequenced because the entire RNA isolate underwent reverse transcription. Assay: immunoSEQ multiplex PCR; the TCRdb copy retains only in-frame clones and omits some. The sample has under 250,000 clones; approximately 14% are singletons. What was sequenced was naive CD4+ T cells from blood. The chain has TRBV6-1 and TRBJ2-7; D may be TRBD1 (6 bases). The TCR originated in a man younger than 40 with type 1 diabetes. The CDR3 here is CASSVGTGLYYEQYF. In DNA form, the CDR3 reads TGTGCCAGCAGTGTTGGAACAGGGCTTTACTACGAGCAGTACTTC.